This entry lists 9 T cell receptor beta chains sequenced from one sample in a study of blood T cell repertoires in COVID-19. Assay: immunoSEQ multiplex PCR; the TCRdb copy retains only in-frame clones and omits some. The table has over 85,000 clones, approximately 72% seen once. The material sequenced was peripheral blood. The receptors derive from a man between 65 and 85 years old with acute or convalescent COVID-19.

The chain recombines TRBV7-9 with TRBJ2-2, with D perhaps TRBD1 (6 bases). Germline V gene data show CDR1 as SEHNR and CDR2 as FQNEAQ (reference sequence). The CDR3 spans 15 residues. Trimming cost V 6 bases and J 0 bases, with 11 bases left between them. CDR3 sequence: CASRPSGANTGELFF. The DNA for the CDR3 is TGTGCCAGCAGGCCGTCAGGGGCGAACACCGGGGAGCTGTTTTTT. Full variable domain (missing parts from reference TRBV7-9 and TRBJ2-2): DTGVSQNPRHKITKRGQNVTFRCDPISEHNRLYWYRQTLGQGPEFLTYFQNEAQLEKSRLLSDRFSAERPKGSFSTLEIQRTEQGDSAMYLCASRPSGANTGELFFGEGSRLTVL.

The sample holds many counts of this clone. This chain connects TRBV29-1 to TRBJ1-1, with D perhaps TRBD1 (5 bases). V lost 7 bases to trimming and J lost 5 bases, with 11 bases between them. Germline loops: CDR1 SQVTM, CDR2 ANQGSEA. This CDR3 is 11 amino acids long. The CDR3 nucleotides are TGCAGCGGGATCAGGGATACTGAAGCTTTCTTT. It encodes CSGIRDTEAFF. The whole variable domain, remainder taken from reference TRBV29-1 and TRBJ1-1, is SAVISQKPSRDICQRGTSLTIQCQVDSQVTMMFWYRQQPGQSLTLIATANQGSEATYESGFVIDKFPISRPNLTFSTLTVSNMSPEDSSIYLCSGIRDTEAFFGQGTRLTVV.

This chain connects TRBV21-1 to TRBJ1-2; TRBD1 is the table's D call, not checked against the DNA. TRBV21-1 has pseudogene status. The CDR3 has 15 amino acids. The CDR3 coding sequence is TGTGCCAGCAGCAACCGGGACAGCGGGCCCTATGGCTACACCTTC. Amino acid sequence: CASSNRDSGPYGYTF.

This sequence joins TRBV4-1 and TRBJ2-5; 8 positions match TRBD2. This CDR3 contains 15 residues. Germline loops: CDR1 MGHRA, CDR2 YSYEKL. Trimming removed 4 bases from V and 2 bases from J; junction bases left unmatched: 6. Here the CDR3 reads CASSRYLAGQETQYF. For the CDR3, the DNA is TGCGCCAGCAGCCGATATTTAGCGGGGCAAGAGACCCAGTACTTC.

The chain couples TRBV28 to TRBJ1-6; D is perhaps TRBD1 (6 bases). The CDR3 loop spans 14 amino acids. Trimming pared 6 bases from V and 10 bases from J, leaving 16 bases between. The germline V gene has CDR1 MDHEN and CDR2 SYDVKM. The DNA of the CDR3 is TGTGCCAGCAGGGGGACATCCTTCGGGTCACCCCTCCACTTT. This translates into CASRGTSFGSPLHF.

CDR3 loop: CASSLGTGAPEKLFF. CDR3 coding DNA: TGTGCCAGCAGCTTAGGCACAGGGGCCCCTGAAAAACTGTTTTTT. This chain uses TRBV7-6 with TRBJ1-4, with 7 bases lining up with TRBD1. V gave up 1 base and J gave up 7 bases; unmatched junction bases: 6. Germline V gene lookup returns CDR1 SGHVS and CDR2 FNYEAQ. CDR3 size: 15 residues. The full variable domain, in which reference TRBV7-6 and TRBJ1-4 provide the parts outside the CDR3, is GAGVSQSPRYKVTKRGQDVALRCDPISGHVSLYWYRQALGQGPEFLTYFNYEAQQDKSGLPNDRFSAERPEGSISTLTIQRTEQRDSAMYRCASSLGTGAPEKLFFGSGTQLSVL.

The chain couples TRBV7-2 to TRBJ2-1; TRBD2 matches at 8 bases. The CDR3 length is 15 residues. Germline CDR1 is SGHTA and CDR2 is FQGNSA. The V and J ends lost 5 bases and 0 bases, in that order; junction bases with no gene match: 3. The CDR3 protein is CASSHSGVSYNEQFF. The CDR3 DNA follows: TGTGCCAGCAGCCATAGCGGGGTCTCCTACAATGAGCAGTTCTTC.

The chain uses TRBV19 and TRBJ1-5; no reliable D call. The CDR3 covers 15 residues. CDR1 is LNHDA, CDR2 SQIVND, per germline (reference sequence). V lost 3 bases, J lost 7 bases, and 16 bases lay in between. The CDR3 loop is CASSIGRAGEQPQHF. The CDR3 DNA reads as TGTGCCAGTAGTATCGGGCGGGCGGGTGAACAGCCCCAGCATTTT. The complete variable domain, with remaining parts taken from reference TRBV19 and TRBJ1-5, reads DGGITQSPKYLFRKEGQNVTLSCEQNLNHDAMYWYRQDPGQGLRLIYYSQIVNDFQKGDIAEGYSVSREKKESFPLTVTSAQKNPTAFYLCASSIGRAGEQPQHFGDGTRLSIL.

CDR3 coding DNA: TGCGCCAGCAGCTTGGCCGGGGGACTAGCGTCGAATGAGCAGTTCTTC. It specifies CASSLAGGLASNEQFF. This sequence joins TRBV5-1 and TRBJ2-1, with TRBD2 identical over 10 bases. V lost 0 bases, J lost 7 bases, and 7 bases stayed unmatched. The germline V gene has CDR1 SGHRS and CDR2 YFSETQ. CDR3 length equals 16 residues.